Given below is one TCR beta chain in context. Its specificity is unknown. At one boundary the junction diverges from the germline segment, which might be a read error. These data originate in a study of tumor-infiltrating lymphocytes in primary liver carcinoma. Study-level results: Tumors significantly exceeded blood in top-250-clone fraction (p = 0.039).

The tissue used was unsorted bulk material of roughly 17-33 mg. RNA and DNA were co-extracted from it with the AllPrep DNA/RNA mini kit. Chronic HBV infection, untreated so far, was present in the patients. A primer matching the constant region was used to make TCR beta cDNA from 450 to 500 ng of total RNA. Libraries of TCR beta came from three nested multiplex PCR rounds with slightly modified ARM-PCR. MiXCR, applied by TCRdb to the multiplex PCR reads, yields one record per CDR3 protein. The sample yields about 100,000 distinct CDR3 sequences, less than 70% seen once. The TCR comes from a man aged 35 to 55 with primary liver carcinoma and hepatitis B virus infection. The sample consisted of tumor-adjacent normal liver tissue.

The CDR3: CARRLTAAGNTIYF. DNA for the CDR3: TGTGCCAGAAGACTAACGGCGGCAGGAAACACCATTTATTTT. The rearrangement links TRBV6-5 to TRBJ1-3, with D hard to call. The CDR3 has 14 residues. Germline CDR1 is MNHEY and CDR2 is SVGAGI.